The present entry profiles one T cell receptor (beta chain) with its context. Its antigen is as yet unknown. PCR primers comprised 60 Vbeta and 13 Jbeta primers. Assay used: immunoSEQ multiplex PCR; TCRdb lists only in-frame clones, some missing. The sample shows 110,000 or so clones, just over 75% of them seen only once. This sample is part of a study of cytomegalovirus exposure and HLA in healthy donors. Study-wide results and limits: Sequencing depth roughly uniform across donors was assumed in presence/absence analyses. The study reported that TCR beta sequences accurately predicted HLA-A and HLA-B alleles in most subjects. Cytomegalovirus-associated status was assigned to about 160 TCR beta chains.

V shed 3 bases and J shed 0 bases, with 9 bases lying between them. Germline V gives CDR1 LNHDA, CDR2 SQIVND (reference sequence). This CDR3 region has 14 residues. The chain is built from TRBV19 and TRBJ2-7; D possibly corresponds to TRBD2 (5 bases). The TCR comes from a man aged 35-49 years in good health and CMV-seropositive. Input material: PBMCs. CDR3 protein: CASSMGGSSYEQYF. In DNA form, the CDR3 reads TGTGCCAGTAGTATGGGTGGGAGCTCCTACGAGCAGTACTTC. The full variable domain, rest sourced from reference TRBV19 and TRBJ2-7, is DGGITQSPKYLFRKEGQNVTLSCEQNLNHDAMYWYRQDPGQGLRLIYYSQIVNDFQKGDIAEGYSVSREKKESFPLTVTSAQKNPTAFYLCASSMGGSSYEQYFGPGTRLTVT.